The 7 T cell receptor beta chains listed next were all sequenced from one sample in a study of T cells expressing NK-cell markers. From the 5' RACE reads, TCRdb lists one entry per CDR3 protein and no DNA. The listing records some 410,000 distinct CDR3 sequences. The material sequenced was blood T cells: a sorted CD56 or NKG2C T cell subset, CD4+ or CD8+ T cells, or bulk PBMC T cells (not recorded which). The receptors derive from a woman between 18 and 70 years old in good health.

The chain has TRBV19 and TRBJ1-2; the TCRdb D gene call, TRBD1, has no DNA to confirm it. This CDR3 has 16 residues. Germline V gene sequence: CDR1 LNHDA, CDR2 SQIVND (reference sequence). The CDR3 protein is CATKRLRDRDFYGYTF.

The rearrangement links TRBV20-1 to TRBJ2-7; TCRdb proposes TRBD2, but this gene call is untestable without DNA. CDR1 DFQATT and CDR2 SNEGSKA come from the germline V gene (reference sequence). CDR3 size: 14 residues. CDR3: CSARAAGLSYEQYF.

J is TRBJ2-3 and V is TRBV12-3 or TRBV12-4; TCRdb names TRBD2, which stays unverified in the absence of DNA. This CDR3 is built from 17 residues. CDR3 region: CASSLGGLAGLTDTQYF.

This chain uses TRBV9 with TRBJ2-5. This CDR3 contains 14 residues. The germline gives CDR1 SGDLS, CDR2 YYNGEE. The CDR3 reads CASSVLAETETQYF.

The chain recombines TRBV5-1 with TRBJ1-1; without DNA, the TCRdb call of TRBD1 cannot be checked. In germline, CDR1 is SGHRS, CDR2 YFSETQ. This CDR3 is 15 amino acids long. CDR3 protein: CASTPGDSLNTEAFF.

This rearrangement joins TRBV28 to TRBJ2-5; the TCRdb call, TRBD2, lacks DNA for checking. CDR1 MDHEN and CDR2 SYDVKM come from the germline V gene. The length of the CDR3 is 14 residues. This chain's CDR3 is CASRPSGGIGTQYF.

The chain employs TRBV20-1 and TRBJ1-5; TCRdb selects TRBD1, and the lack of DNA leaves this call unchecked. This CDR3 comprises 12 residues. Per germline, CDR1 DFQATT and CDR2 SNEGSKA (reference sequence). The CDR3 sequence is CSARSTVQPQHF.